The 18 T cell receptor beta chains in this list originate from one sample, sequenced in a study of blood T cell repertoires in COVID-19. The method was immunoSEQ multiplex PCR; TCRdb's version includes in-frame clones alone and lacks a portion of them. The sample contains fewer than 60,000 clones, around 81% of which appear only once. Material: peripheral blood. These receptors all stem from a woman at least 80 years old with COVID-19, enrolled during active disease.

The CDR3 coding sequence is TGTGCCTGGACGGCGGGGAGCACAGATACGCAGTATTTT. This translates into CAWTAGSTDTQYF. The chain couples TRBV30 to TRBJ2-3; D is possibly TRBD2 (6 bases). The CDR3 is 13 amino acids. Per the germline V gene, CDR1 is GTSNPN and CDR2 is SVGIG (reference sequence). Trimming took 4 bases from V and 0 from J, leaving 8 bases between them.

The chain links TRBV28 to TRBJ1-5; TRBD1 matches 7 bases. With 3 bases clipped from V and 3 bases from J, the junction kept 5 bases outside the gene matches. Germline V gene lookup returns CDR1 MDHEN and CDR2 SYDVKM. This CDR3 is built from 15 residues. The CDR3 nucleotides read TGTGCCAGCAGTTTTGGACAGGCCTACAATCAGCCCCAGCATTTT. Residues: CASSFGQAYNQPQHF.

The chain joins TRBV28 to TRBJ2-3; the D gene is possibly TRBD1 (7 bases). With 6 bases removed from V and 5 bases from J, the gap between germline ends came to 15 bases. From germline, CDR1 is MDHEN and CDR2 SYDVKM. The length of the CDR3 is 14 residues. In nucleotides, the CDR3 is TGTGCCAGCAGGGAACAGGGGCGGGGAGATACGCAGTATTTT. This sequence encodes CASREQGRGDTQYF.

The J gene is TRBJ2-6, the V gene TRBV30; D is ambiguous. The CDR3 totals 12 residues. Per germline, CDR1 GTSNPN and CDR2 SVGIG (reference sequence). CDR3 protein: CGAPTGANVLTF. The CDR3 DNA follows: TGTGGGGCCCCGACTGGGGCCAACGTCCTGACTTTC.

The CDR3: CASSSGLRGEQFF. CDR3 sequence (DNA): TGTGCCAGCAGCTCGGGACTGAGGGGAGAGCAGTTCTTC. J is TRBJ2-1 and V is TRBV7-3, with a possible D match to TRBD2 (6 bases). Trimming pared 4 bases from V and 10 bases from J, leaving 14 bases between. Germline V CDR1 and CDR2: SGHTA, FQGTGA. CDR3 length: 13 amino acids.

This clone has a single count. The genes are TRBV7-8 and TRBJ2-1, with 13 bases that match TRBD2. J lost 7 bases, V lost 5 bases, and 14 bases had no gene match. Germline V lookup: CDR1 SGHVS, CDR2 FQNEAQ. The CDR3 contains 18 residues. CDR3 nucleotide sequence: TGTGCCAGCAGCCGAACTAGCGGGAGGGGGGGAATTTTTAATGAGCAGTTCTTC. It is translated as CASSRTSGRGGIFNEQFF.

This sequence joins TRBV11-2 and TRBJ2-6; TRBD1 matches at 8 bases. The V gene end was trimmed by 5 bases and the J gene end by 2 bases; junction bases not matched to a gene: 14. CDR3 size: 19 residues. The germline V gene encodes CDR1 SGHAT and CDR2 FQNNGV. This CDR3 is CASSPWGGTGRPGANVLTF. The CDR3 nucleotides read TGTGCCAGCAGCCCGTGGGGCGGGACAGGAAGGCCTGGGGCCAACGTCCTGACTTTC. Filled out from reference TRBV11-2 and TRBJ2-6, the complete variable domain reads EAGVAQSPRYKIIEKRQSVAFWCNPISGHATLYWYQQILGQGPKLLIQFQNNGVVDDSQLPKDRFSAERLKGVDSTLKIQPAKLEDSAVYLCASSPWGGTGRPGANVLTFGAGSRLTVL.

The chain carries TRBV20-1 and TRBJ2-1; 9 nucleotides match TRBD1. The CDR3 extends over 14 amino acids. Germline V gives CDR1 DFQATT, CDR2 SNEGSKA (reference sequence). V lost 3 bases, J lost 3 bases, and 3 bases stayed unmatched. The DNA for the CDR3 is TGCAGTGCTAGTGAGGACAGGGGCTACAATGAGCAGTTCTTC. It is translated as CSASEDRGYNEQFF.

This clone came up a few times. The V gene is TRBV27, the J gene TRBJ2-7; a possible D gene is TRBD2 (5 bases). This CDR3 contains 15 residues. Trimming left V 0 bases short and J 3 bases short, with 12 bases between. Germline CDR1 and CDR2: MNHEY and SMNVEV (reference sequence). DNA for the CDR3: TGTGCCAGCAGTTTATCGGCGGGTGTAGGCTACGAGCAGTACTTC. It specifies CASSLSAGVGYEQYF.

The rearrangement uses TRBV6-2 or TRBV6-3 and TRBJ2-2, with 7 bases identical to TRBD2. There are 16 residues in the CDR3. J was trimmed by 2 bases and V by 2 bases; bases with no gene match: 5. Germline lookup yields CDR1 MNHEY and CDR2 SVGEGT. Here the CDR3 DNA reads TGTGCCAGCAGTTACCAGCCGGGACTAAACACCGGGGAGCTGTTTTTT. This codes for CASSYQPGLNTGELFF.

The chain has TRBV7-9 and TRBJ2-1, with D possibly matching TRBD2 (6 bases). This CDR3 contains 15 residues. Germline V lookup: CDR1 SEHNR, CDR2 FQNEAQ (reference sequence). Trimming took 5 bases from V and 7 from J, leaving 18 bases between them. CDR3 amino acids: CASSPRGGEVNEQFF. The CDR3 DNA sequence: TGTGCCAGCAGCCCGCGAGGAGGGGAAGTAAATGAGCAGTTCTTC.

This clone is a singleton in its sample. This chain uses TRBV19 with TRBJ1-5; 9 positions agree with TRBD1. The CDR3 length is 16 residues. J lost 2 bases, V lost 3 bases, and 5 bases had no gene match. Germline-derived CDR1 and CDR2 are LNHDA and SQIVND (reference sequence). CDR3 protein: CASSMGTGRGNQPQHF. CDR3 coding DNA: TGTGCCAGTAGTATGGGGACAGGGAGAGGCAATCAGCCCCAGCATTTT.

The chain couples TRBV30 to TRBJ2-7, with a weak D call TRBD2 (5 bases). V dropped 0 bases and J dropped 5 bases, with 11 bases sitting between them. There are 13 residues in the CDR3. Germline-derived CDR1 and CDR2 are GTSNPN and SVGIG (reference sequence). The CDR3 DNA is TGTGCCTGGAGTGTATTTACCGGGGACGAGCAGTACTTC. It yields the protein CAWSVFTGDEQYF.

The rearrangement joins TRBV7-2 to TRBJ2-3; 10 bases map to TRBD2. This CDR3 comprises 17 residues. Germline-derived CDR1 and CDR2 are SGHTA and FQGNSA. V dropped 5 bases and J dropped 5; count of bases not matched to a gene: 13. CDR3 DNA sequence: TGTGCCAGCAGCCTTCTCGCGGGAGCGGGAGGGCAAGATACGCAGTATTTT. The encoded protein is CASSLLAGAGGQDTQYF.

The V call is TRBV6-5, the J call TRBJ1-1; D unresolved. Looked up from germline, CDR1 is MNHEY and CDR2 is SVGAGI. Trimming took off 6 bases at V and 3 bases at J, with 17 bases between the two ends. The CDR3 extends over 15 amino acids. CDR3 nucleotides: TGTGCCAGCAGAGATCCAGGCGGGAGTGACACTGAAGCTTTCTTT. Protein sequence: CASRDPGGSDTEAFF.

This clone was counted only a few times. The chain links TRBV7-3 to TRBJ2-1; 9 positions agree with TRBD2. Per germline, CDR1 SGHTA and CDR2 FQGTGA. The CDR3 totals 16 residues. V trimming: 1 base; J trimming: 0 bases; junction bases outside the gene matches: 1. In nucleotides, the CDR3 is TGTGCCAGCAGCTTAAGTAGCGGGAGCTCCTACAATGAGCAGTTCTTC. Its protein product is CASSLSSGSSYNEQFF.

The chain is built from TRBV6-2 or TRBV6-3 and TRBJ2-2, with 8 bases identical to TRBD1. CDR3 length: 15 amino acids. The V and J ends lost 5 bases and 1 base, in that order; junction bases with no gene match: 3. Germline CDR1 MNHEY, CDR2 SVGEGT. CDR3 amino acids: CASSNGQGNTGELFF. The CDR3 DNA reads TGTGCCAGCAGTAACGGACAGGGGAACACCGGGGAGCTGTTTTTT.

There are a few counts of this clone. This chain joins TRBV24-1 and TRBJ1-1, with 7 bases matching TRBD1. V gave up 2 bases and J gave up 6 bases; unmatched junction bases: 2. The CDR3 has 13 residues. Germline CDR1 is KGHDR and CDR2 is SFDVKD. DNA of the CDR3: TGTGCCACCAGTGATTCTCAGGGGGCTGAAGCTTTCTTT. Protein sequence: CATSDSQGAEAFF.